This T cell receptor beta chain derives from a study of CXCR3-negative and CXCR3-positive naive CD8 T cells. Findings and caveats of the study: Both naive subsets showed comparably high diversity, and memory CD8+ cells showed much lower diversity.

In the case of this clonotype: Antigen: not known.

This CDR3 has 15 amino acids. CDR1 is MNHEY and CDR2 is SVGAGI in the germline V gene. In preparing the TRB cDNA libraries, 5' RACE with UMI labels was used. TCRdb reprocessed the 5' RACE reads; each CDR3 protein has one entry and no DNA is given. The specimen's table records about 26,000 distinct CDR3 sequences. What was sequenced was naive CXCR3- CD8+ T cells from blood. This sample's subset: CD45RO-CCR7+CD27+CD95- naive CD8+ T cells lacking CXCR3 (TNR3-). This receptor was obtained from a human donor in good health. Some clones in this sample may be carry-over from other donors' samples. V usage is TRBV6-5 and J usage is TRBJ2-2. CDR3 amino acids: CASSYEALNTGELFF.